This paragraph reports one T cell receptor beta chain. TCRdb's table, derived via immunoSEQ multiplex PCR, lists solely in-frame clones and lacks some. The data show 440,000 or so clones, 80% to 90% seen once. This entry belongs to a study of Ad26.COV2.S vaccination and SARS-CoV-2 variants. Treatment denoted: approximately 18 received Ad26.COV2.S at low or high dose, single or two shots; 5 received placebo; per-sample allocation not given. Specimens were obtained on day 63 following the first vaccine or placebo injection. This TCR was sampled from a person between 18 and 59 years old who received the Ad26.COV2.S COVID-19 vaccine or a placebo. The material sequenced was peripheral blood, taken in a trial of Ad26.COV2.S vaccine versus placebo.

In DNA form, the CDR3 reads TGTGCCAGCTCCCTTACATATGGACAGGAAGGGGCCAACGTCCTGACTTTC. It codes for CASSLTYGQEGANVLTF. This chain links TRBV18 with TRBJ2-6; 7 bases map to TRBD1. Germline values: CDR1 KGHSH, CDR2 LQKENI. The CDR3 length is 17 residues. The junction had 12 bases not matched to a gene; V was cut back by 6 bases and J by 4 bases.